These T cell receptor beta chains were read from a single sample in a study of blood T cell repertoires in COVID-19. TCRdb keeps only in-frame clones here, not all; method: immunoSEQ multiplex PCR. The table records about 55,000 clones, 75% to 90% of them present only once. Specimen: peripheral blood. Source of these receptors: a woman aged 60-75 years with acute or convalescent COVID-19. CDR3s include the opening cysteine and the closing phenylalanine or tryptophan. The order of the fields is J gene, D gene, clone size, V gene, CDR3 DNA, CDR3 protein. The D gene is left open where the match is weak. Not all rows give a size; the values are once, few, many and, for expanded clones, a class.

J: TRBJ2-7
D: TRBD2
size: .
V: TRBV9
DNA: TGTGCCAGCAGCGAGGGGACTAGCGGGAGGGCCTACGAGCAGTACTTC
CDR3: CASSEGTSGRAYEQYF

J: TRBJ2-1
D: TRBD2
size: .
V: TRBV19
DNA: TGTGCCAGTAGTCCTAGACTAGCGGGGGTCAAAGAGGGCAATGAGCAGTTCTTC
CDR3: CASSPRLAGVKEGNEQFF

J: TRBJ1-4
D: .
size: .
V: TRBV6-1
DNA: TGTGCCAGCAGTGATCGGGGGAAGGGAAAGAATGAAAAACTGTTTTTT
CDR3: CASSDRGKGKNEKLFF

J: TRBJ1-2
D: .
size: .
V: TRBV4-1
DNA: TGCGCCAGCAGCCAAGAGGGGGCTAGCGGCTACACCTTC
CDR3: CASSQEGASGYTF

J: TRBJ2-3
D: TRBD2
size: .
V: TRBV3-1/TRBV3-2
DNA: TGTGCCAGCAGCCAAGAAGGTTCGGGGGGTACGCAGTATTTT
CDR3: CASSQEGSGGTQYF

J: TRBJ1-5
D: .
size: .
V: TRBV21-1
DNA: TGTGCCAGCAGCAAAGGGGTATCGGTGGTGACAAGCCAGCCCCAGCATTTT
CDR3: CASSKGVSVVTSQPQHF

J: TRBJ1-5
D: .
size: .
V: TRBV12-3/TRBV12-4
DNA: TGTGCCAGCAGTTTGACTCATAATCAGCCCCAGCATTTT
CDR3: CASSLTHNQPQHF

J: TRBJ1-1
D: .
size: .
V: TRBV2
DNA: TGTGCCAGCAGTGAAAACAGCCAGAACACTGAAGCTTTCTTT
CDR3: CASSENSQNTEAFF

J: TRBJ2-5
D: .
size: .
V: TRBV4-1
DNA: TGCGCCAGCAGCCAAGATAGTCAGCAGGGTTATGAGACCCAGTACTTC
CDR3: CASSQDSQQGYETQYF

J: TRBJ1-1
D: TRBD1
size: .
V: TRBV18
DNA: TGTGCCAGCTCACCACTTCCGGGGACAGGGCATGAAGCTTTCTTT
CDR3: CASSPLPGTGHEAFF

J: TRBJ1-2
D: .
size: .
V: TRBV5-1
DNA: TGCGCCAGCAGCTTAGACCGAGGGACTAACTATGGCTACACCTTC
CDR3: CASSLDRGTNYGYTF

J: TRBJ2-3
D: TRBD2
size: once
V: TRBV29-1
DNA: TGCAGCGCCGCGAGACTAGCGGGGGGGAGACGCACAGATACGCAGTATTTT
CDR3: CSAARLAGGRRTDTQYF

J: TRBJ2-2
D: TRBD2
size: .
V: TRBV5-5
DNA: TGTGCCAGCAGCTTTTACTTAGCGGGAGCCGGGGAGCTGTTTTTT
CDR3: CASSFYLAGAGELFF

J: TRBJ2-3
D: TRBD2
size: .
V: TRBV7-8
DNA: TGTGCCAGCAGCTTAGGGGGACTAGCGGTTACAGATACGCAGTATTTT
CDR3: CASSLGGLAVTDTQYF

J: TRBJ2-1
D: TRBD2
size: .
V: TRBV6-4
DNA: TGTGCCAGCAGCCAGGGACTAGCGGGGGGGAACTACAATGAGCAGTTCTTC
CDR3: CASSQGLAGGNYNEQFF

J: TRBJ2-3
D: TRBD2
size: .
V: TRBV20-1
DNA: TGCAGTGCTAGTCCCCTAGCGGATTCTAGCACAGATACGCAGTATTTT
CDR3: CSASPLADSSTDTQYF

J: TRBJ2-3
D: .
size: .
V: TRBV27
DNA: TGTGCCAGCAGTTTCGAAGGGGTCGGAGGCACAGATACGCAGTATTTT
CDR3: CASSFEGVGGTDTQYF

J: TRBJ1-4
D: .
size: once
V: TRBV4-2
DNA: TGTGCCAGCAGCTCCGAGCCAGCAGGGGATGGGGAAAAACTGTTTTTT
CDR3: CASSSEPAGDGEKLFF

J: TRBJ1-1
D: .
size: .
V: TRBV19
DNA: TGTGCCAGTCGGTCCAACACTGAAGCTTTCTTT
CDR3: CASRSNTEAFF

J: TRBJ1-5
D: TRBD1
size: .
V: TRBV28
DNA: TGTGCCAGCACCTCCTGGACAGGGAGAGAAGGGGAGGGGCCCCAGCATTTT
CDR3: CASTSWTGREGEGPQHF

J: TRBJ2-3
D: TRBD1
size: .
V: TRBV30
DNA: TGTGCCTGGAGTGCACAGGGGTTCACAGATACGCAGTATTTT
CDR3: CAWSAQGFTDTQYF

J: TRBJ1-2
D: TRBD1
size: few
V: TRBV13
DNA: TGTGCCAGCAGCTCCTTACAGGGGAACTATGGCTACACCTTC
CDR3: CASSSLQGNYGYTF

J: TRBJ1-4
D: TRBD1
size: .
V: TRBV11-2
DNA: TGTGCCAGCAGCTTAGGGGGGACAGCTAATGAAAAACTGTTTTTT
CDR3: CASSLGGTANEKLFF

J: TRBJ1-4
D: TRBD1
size: .
V: TRBV7-6
DNA: TGTGCCAGCAGCCTGGGTACAGGGGAAGGCGAAAAACTGTTTTTT
CDR3: CASSLGTGEGEKLFF

J: TRBJ2-1
D: TRBD2
size: .
V: TRBV5-4
DNA: TGTGCCAGCAGCCTTAGCGGGGGCTCCTACAATGAGCAGTTCTTC
CDR3: CASSLSGGSYNEQFF

J: TRBJ1-5
D: .
size: once
V: TRBV12-3/TRBV12-4
DNA: TGTGCCAGCAGCTCAACAGGAGGGCAGCCCCAGCATTTT
CDR3: CASSSTGGQPQHF

J: TRBJ1-6
D: TRBD1
size: .
V: TRBV3-1/TRBV3-2
DNA: TGTGCCAGCAGACGACAGGGGACGTATAATTCACCCCTCCACTTT
CDR3: CASRRQGTYNSPLHF

J: TRBJ1-6
D: TRBD1
size: .
V: TRBV6-5
DNA: TGTGCCAGCAGGAATCCCGGGACAGGAGATTCACCCCTCCACTTT
CDR3: CASRNPGTGDSPLHF

J: TRBJ2-1
D: .
size: .
V: TRBV21-1
DNA: TGTGCCAGCAGCAAAGGGGGACAGTGGGGGCCCTCCTACAATGAGCAGTTCTTC
CDR3: CASSKGGQWGPSYNEQFF

J: TRBJ2-7
D: .
size: .
V: TRBV2
DNA: TGTGCCAGCAGTGATGCCAGGATCAACTCCTACGAGCAGTACTTC
CDR3: CASSDARINSYEQYF

J: TRBJ1-6
D: .
size: .
V: TRBV19
DNA: TGTGCCAGTAGTATCCCAGGGAATAATTCACCCCTCCACTTT
CDR3: CASSIPGNNSPLHF